The clone carrying this T cell receptor beta chain was seen ten or more times. What it recognizes is unknown. From germline, CDR1 is DFQATT and CDR2 SNEGSKA (reference sequence). The CDR3 contains 13 residues. Between the trimmed V and J ends, which lost 3 bases and 2 bases, there was a span of 10 bases. Sequencing libraries made from TCR beta cDNA carried unique molecular identifiers. Each batch of about 0.95 to 11 million T cells produced hundreds of thousands of cDNA molecules. TCRdb called the PCR reads again in MiXCR, with one record for every CDR3 protein. Of 180,000 or so distinct CDR3 sequences listed, roughly 28% are singletons. These data originate in a study of post-analysis software for immune sequencing data. Study at large: Recorded subtypes: relapsing-remitting, secondary progressive, progressive-relapsing; some patients unannotated.

Study-level findings and limits: In multiple sclerosis, normalized Chao1 diversity was significantly below that of controls. With TRBV5-6, TRBV5-1 and TRBV20-1 included, 4 or 5 TRBV segments were more frequent in patients than in controls. Samples from one preparation batch, clustered by F measure, grouped strongly together.

Sequenced material: blood. This TCR derives from a girl younger than 18 with multiple sclerosis. The chain employs TRBV20-1 and TRBJ2-5, with D perhaps TRBD2 (5 bases). The CDR3 DNA sequence: TGCAGTGCTAGTAATAGCGAACAAGAGACCCAGTACTTC. Protein: CSASNSEQETQYF.